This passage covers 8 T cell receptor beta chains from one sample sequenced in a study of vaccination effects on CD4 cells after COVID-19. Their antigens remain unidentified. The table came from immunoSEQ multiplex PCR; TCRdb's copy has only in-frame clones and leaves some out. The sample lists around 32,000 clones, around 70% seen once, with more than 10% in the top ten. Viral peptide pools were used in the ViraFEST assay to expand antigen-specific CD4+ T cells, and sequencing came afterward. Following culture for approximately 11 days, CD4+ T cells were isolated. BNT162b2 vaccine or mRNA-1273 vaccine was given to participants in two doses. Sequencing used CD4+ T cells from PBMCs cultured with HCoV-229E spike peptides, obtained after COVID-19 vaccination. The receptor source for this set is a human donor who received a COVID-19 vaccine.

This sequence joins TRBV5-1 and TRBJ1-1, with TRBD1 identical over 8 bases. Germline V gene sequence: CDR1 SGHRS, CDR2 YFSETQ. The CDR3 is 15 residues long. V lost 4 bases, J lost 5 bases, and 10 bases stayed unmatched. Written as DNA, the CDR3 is TGCGCCAGCAGCCCGATCGGACAGGGAGGGACTGAAGCTTTCTTT. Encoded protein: CASSPIGQGGTEAFF. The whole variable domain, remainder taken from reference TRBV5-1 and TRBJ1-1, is KAGVTQTPRYLIKTRGQQVTLSCSPISGHRSVSWYQQTPGQGLQFLFEYFSETQRNKGNFPGRFSGRQFSNSRSEMNVSTLELGDSALYLCASSPIGQGGTEAFFGQGTRLTVV.

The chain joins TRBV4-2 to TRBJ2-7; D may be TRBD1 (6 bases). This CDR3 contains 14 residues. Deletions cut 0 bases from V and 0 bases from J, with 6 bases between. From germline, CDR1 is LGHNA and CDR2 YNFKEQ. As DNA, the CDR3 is TGTGCCAGCAGCCAAGAAGGGGGCTCCTACGAGCAGTACTTC. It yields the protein CASSQEGGSYEQYF.

CDR3 DNA: TGTGCCAGCTCACCGTTGGAGGGGAACACCGGGGAGCTGTTTTTT. It yields the protein CASSPLEGNTGELFF. The chain employs TRBV18 and TRBJ2-2; possibly TRBD2 for D (6 bases). The CDR3 contains 15 residues. V lost 3 bases and J 1 base, leaving 9 bases between the germline ends. Germline-derived CDR1 and CDR2 are KGHSH and LQKENI.

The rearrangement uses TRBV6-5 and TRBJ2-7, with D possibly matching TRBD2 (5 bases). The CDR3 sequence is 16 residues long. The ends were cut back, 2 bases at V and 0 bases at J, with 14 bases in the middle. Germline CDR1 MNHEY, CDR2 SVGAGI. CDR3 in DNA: TGTGCCAGCAGTTACCGATGGCCCGGAGGCTCCTACGAGCAGTACTTC. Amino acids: CASSYRWPGGSYEQYF.

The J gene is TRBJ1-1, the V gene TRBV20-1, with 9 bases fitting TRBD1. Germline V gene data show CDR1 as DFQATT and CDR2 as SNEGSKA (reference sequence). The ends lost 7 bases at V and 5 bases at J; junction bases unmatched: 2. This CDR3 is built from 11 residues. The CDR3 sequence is CSVGQGTEAFF. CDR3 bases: TGCAGTGTCGGACAGGGGACTGAAGCTTTCTTT.

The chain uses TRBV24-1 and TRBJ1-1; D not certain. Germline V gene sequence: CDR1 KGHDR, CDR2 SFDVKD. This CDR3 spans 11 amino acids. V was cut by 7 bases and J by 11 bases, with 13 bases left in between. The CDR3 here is CATRDTRRAFF. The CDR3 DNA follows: TGTGCCACCAGAGACACAAGACGCGCTTTCTTT.

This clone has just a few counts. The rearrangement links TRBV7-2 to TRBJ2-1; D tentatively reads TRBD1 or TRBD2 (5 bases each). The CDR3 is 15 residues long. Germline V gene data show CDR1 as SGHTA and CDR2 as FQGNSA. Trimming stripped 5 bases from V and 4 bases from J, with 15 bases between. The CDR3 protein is CASSARWGGYNEQFF. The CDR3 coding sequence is TGTGCCAGCAGCGCACGGTGGGGCGGGTACAATGAGCAGTTCTTC.

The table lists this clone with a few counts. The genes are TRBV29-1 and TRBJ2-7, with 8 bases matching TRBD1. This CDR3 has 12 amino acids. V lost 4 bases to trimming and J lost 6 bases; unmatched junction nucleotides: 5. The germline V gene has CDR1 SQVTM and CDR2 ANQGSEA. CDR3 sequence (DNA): TGCAGCGTTGGGGACAGGAGTGGCGAGCAGTACTTC. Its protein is CSVGDRSGEQYF.